The entry that follows covers one TCR beta chain sequence. In the original processing: Scientists estimated how many nucleated cells there were by amplifying reference gene primers. Generated by immunoSEQ multiplex PCR, the TCRdb table keeps only in-frame clones and is missing some. From that table come the V and J calls and clone size; the DNA was used to work out D and trimming. Of around 210,000 clones in the sample, about nine tenths were seen once. The entry originates in a study of blood T cell repertoires in COVID-19. Study at large: Samples of COVID-19 (acute and convalescent) were obtained from the United States, Italy and Spain. Sample material is recorded as cDNA or gDNA derived from T cells, B-cell-depleted T cells, or PBMCs.

Per the germline V gene, CDR1 is MDHEN and CDR2 is SYDVKM. CDR3 length: 13 amino acids. Trimming removed 4 bases from V and 9 bases from J, with 13 bases in between. The V gene is TRBV28, the J gene TRBJ1-5; a possible D gene is TRBD1 (5 bases). Sequencing input: peripheral blood. The TCR originated in a woman aged 70-85 years with acute or convalescent COVID-19. This CDR3 is CASSSGGSAPQHF. CDR3 sequence (DNA): TGTGCCAGCAGTTCGGGGGGGTCTGCGCCCCAGCATTTT.